This T cell receptor beta chain originates from a study of CD8+ T cells in alopecia areata. Extracted RNA was reverse transcribed, and the resulting cDNA served as sequencing template. Here immunoSEQ multiplex PCR was the method, and the copy in TCRdb shows in-frame clones only, minus some. The sample shows over 150,000 clones, less than 70% of them seen only once. Points on this clone: As yet, its antigen is unknown.

The treatment: oral pan-JAK inhibitor, 5-10 mg twice daily. Study-wide findings and caveats: More clonal than normal scalp was lesional scalp, particularly alopecia totalis/universalis. For patients receiving tofacitinib, scalp clonality and expanded CD8+ clones among the top 100 significantly decreased.

The CDR3 has 16 amino acids. V was trimmed by 1 base and J by 0 bases, leaving 10 bases between them. The germline V gene encodes CDR1 MNHNS and CDR2 SASEGT. The receptor comes from a human donor with alopecia areata. The chain has TRBV6-1 and TRBJ2-1, with a tentative D call TRBD2 (6 bases). The starting material was CD8+ T cells sorted from blood, obtained at week 24, from a patient treated with tofacitinib. The CDR3 nucleotides are TGTGCCAGCAGTGAAGATCCAGCGGGCTCCTACAATGAGCAGTTCTTC. Translation: CASSEDPAGSYNEQFF.